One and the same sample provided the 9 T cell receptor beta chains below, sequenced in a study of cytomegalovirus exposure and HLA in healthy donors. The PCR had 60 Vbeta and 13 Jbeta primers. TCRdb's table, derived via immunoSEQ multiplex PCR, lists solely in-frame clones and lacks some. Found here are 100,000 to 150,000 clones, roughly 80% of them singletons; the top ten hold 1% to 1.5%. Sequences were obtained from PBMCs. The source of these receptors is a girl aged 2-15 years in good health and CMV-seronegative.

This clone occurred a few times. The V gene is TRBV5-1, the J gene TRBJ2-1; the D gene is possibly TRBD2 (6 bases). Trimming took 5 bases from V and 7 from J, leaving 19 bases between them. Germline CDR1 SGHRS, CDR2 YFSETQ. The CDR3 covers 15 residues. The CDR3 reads CASSDPGLPGNEQFF. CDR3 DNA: TGCGCCAGCAGTGACCCGGGACTCCCTGGGAATGAGCAGTTCTTC.

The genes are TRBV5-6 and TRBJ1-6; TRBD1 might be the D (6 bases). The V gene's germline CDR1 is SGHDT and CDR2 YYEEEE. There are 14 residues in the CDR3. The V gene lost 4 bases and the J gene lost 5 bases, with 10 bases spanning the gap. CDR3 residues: CASSIGQHNSPLHF. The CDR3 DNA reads TGTGCCAGCAGCATAGGACAGCATAATTCACCCCTCCACTTT.

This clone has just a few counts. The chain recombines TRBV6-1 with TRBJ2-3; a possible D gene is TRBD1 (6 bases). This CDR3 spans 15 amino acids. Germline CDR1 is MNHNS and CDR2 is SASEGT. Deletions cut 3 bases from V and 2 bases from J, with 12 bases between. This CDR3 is CASSDHQGTTDTQYF. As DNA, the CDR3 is TGTGCCAGCAGTGACCATCAGGGGACCACAGATACGCAGTATTTT.

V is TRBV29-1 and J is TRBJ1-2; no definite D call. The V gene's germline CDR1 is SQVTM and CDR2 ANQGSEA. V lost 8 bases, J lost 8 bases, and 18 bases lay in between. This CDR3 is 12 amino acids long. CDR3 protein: CSIIPGRHGYTF. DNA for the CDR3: TGCAGCATAATTCCAGGAAGACACGGCTACACCTTC.

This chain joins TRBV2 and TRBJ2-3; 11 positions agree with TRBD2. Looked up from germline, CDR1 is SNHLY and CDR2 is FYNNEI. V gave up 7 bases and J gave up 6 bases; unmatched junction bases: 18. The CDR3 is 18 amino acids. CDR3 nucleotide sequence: TGTGCCAGCATACGGAGGGGCCTAGCGGGGGGCCTGCGGGATACGCAGTATTTT. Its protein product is CASIRRGLAGGLRDTQYF.

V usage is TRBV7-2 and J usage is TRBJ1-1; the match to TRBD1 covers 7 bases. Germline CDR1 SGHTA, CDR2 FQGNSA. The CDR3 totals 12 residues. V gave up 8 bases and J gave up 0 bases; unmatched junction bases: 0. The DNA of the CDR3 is TGTGCCAGCGGGACAGTGAACACTGAAGCTTTCTTT. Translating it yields CASGTVNTEAFF.

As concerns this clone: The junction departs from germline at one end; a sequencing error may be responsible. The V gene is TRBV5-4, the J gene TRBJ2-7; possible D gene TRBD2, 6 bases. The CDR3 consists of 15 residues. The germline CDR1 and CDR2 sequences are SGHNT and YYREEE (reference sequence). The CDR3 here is CASSSGTLKPYGQYF. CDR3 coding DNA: TGTGCCAGCAGCTCCGGGACTCTTAAACCCTACGGGCAGTACTTC.

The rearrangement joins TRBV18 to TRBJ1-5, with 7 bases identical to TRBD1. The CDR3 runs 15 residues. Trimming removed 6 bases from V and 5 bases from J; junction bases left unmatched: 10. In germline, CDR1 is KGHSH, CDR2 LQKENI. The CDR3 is CASSQIGGFDQPQHF. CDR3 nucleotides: TGTGCCAGCTCCCAAATAGGGGGCTTCGATCAGCCCCAGCATTTT.

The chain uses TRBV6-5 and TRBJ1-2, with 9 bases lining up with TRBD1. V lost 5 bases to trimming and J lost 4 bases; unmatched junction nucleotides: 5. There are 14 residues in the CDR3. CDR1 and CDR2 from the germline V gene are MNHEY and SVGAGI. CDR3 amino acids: CASSAGTGIYGYTF. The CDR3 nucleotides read TGTGCCAGCAGTGCCGGGACAGGGATCTATGGCTACACCTTC.